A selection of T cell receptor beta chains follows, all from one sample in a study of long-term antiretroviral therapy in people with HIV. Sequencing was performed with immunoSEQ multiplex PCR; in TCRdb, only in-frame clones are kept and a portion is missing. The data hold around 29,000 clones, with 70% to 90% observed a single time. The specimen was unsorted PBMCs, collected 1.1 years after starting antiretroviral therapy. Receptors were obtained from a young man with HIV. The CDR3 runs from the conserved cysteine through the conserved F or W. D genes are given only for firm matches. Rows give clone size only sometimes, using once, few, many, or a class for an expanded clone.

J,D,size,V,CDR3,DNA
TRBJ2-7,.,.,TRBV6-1,CASTPRGVESEQYF,TGTGCCAGCACCCCCCGGGGAGTTGAGAGCGAGCAGTACTTC
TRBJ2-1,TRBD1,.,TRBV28,CASSLPAQGALNEQFF,TGTGCCAGCAGTTTACCTGCACAGGGGGCGCTTAATGAGCAGTTCTTC
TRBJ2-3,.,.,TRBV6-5,CASSSTSTDTQYF,TGTGCCAGCAGTTCTACTAGCACAGATACGCAGTATTTT
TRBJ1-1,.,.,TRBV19,CASRMRGEAFF,TGTGCCAGTAGGATGAGGGGTGAAGCTTTCTTT
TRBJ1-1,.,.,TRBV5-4,CASSLIGGAYTEAFF,TGTGCCAGCAGCTTGATCGGGGGCGCGTACACTGAAGCTTTCTTT
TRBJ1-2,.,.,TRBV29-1,CSAVGGLSNYGYTF,TGCAGCGCCGTCGGGGGGTTATCCAACTATGGCTACACCTTC
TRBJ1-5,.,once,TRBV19,CASSAGVEGNQPQHF,TGTGCCAGTAGTGCGGGGGTGGAGGGCAATCAGCCCCAGCATTTT
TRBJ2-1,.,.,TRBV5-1,CASAVVTLNNNEQFF,TGCGCCAGCGCCGTCGTGACGCTAAACAACAATGAGCAGTTCTTC
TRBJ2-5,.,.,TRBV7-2,CASSPAPGTFGETQYF,TGTGCCAGCAGCCCCGCCCCGGGTACGTTTGGGGAGACCCAGTACTTC
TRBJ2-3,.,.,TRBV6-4,CASSVEGIASDTQYF,TGTGCCAGCAGTGTGGAGGGGATTGCCTCCGATACGCAGTATTTT
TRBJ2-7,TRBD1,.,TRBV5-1,CASSLAGTGRSYEQYF,TGCGCCAGCAGCTTGGCCGGGACAGGGAGATCCTACGAGCAGTACTTC
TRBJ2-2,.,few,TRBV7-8,CAMGGQSNTGELFF,TGTGCAATGGGGGGCCAATCGAACACCGGGGAGCTGTTTTTT
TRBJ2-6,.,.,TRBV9,CASSALVGGSGANVLTF,TGTGCCAGCAGCGCCCTAGTAGGAGGGTCTGGGGCCAACGTCCTGACTTTC
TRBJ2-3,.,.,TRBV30,CAIDSSTTQYF,TGTGCCATAGACTCCTCAACTACGCAGTATTTT
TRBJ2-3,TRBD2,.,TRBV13,CASSARGGRTDTQYF,TGTGCCAGCAGCGCGCGGGGGGGCCGGACAGATACGCAGTATTTT
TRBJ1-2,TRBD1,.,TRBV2,CASSVRGPSNYGYTF,TGTGCCAGCAGTGTGAGGGGGCCATCTAACTATGGCTACACCTTC
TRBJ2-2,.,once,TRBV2,CASSEMLSSYTGELFF,TGTGCCAGCAGTGAAATGCTGAGCAGCTACACCGGGGAGCTGTTTTTT
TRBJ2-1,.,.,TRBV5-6,CASSPLLRGYEQFF,TGTGCCAGCAGCCCCCTCCTCCGGGGCTACGAGCAGTTCTTC
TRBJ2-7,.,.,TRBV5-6,CASSVRQTYEQYF,TGTGCCAGCAGCGTGAGACAGACCTACGAGCAGTACTTC
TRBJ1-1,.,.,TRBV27,CASRGWYTEAFF,TGTGCCAGCAGGGGGTGGTACACTGAAGCTTTCTTT
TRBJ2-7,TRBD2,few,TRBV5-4,CASSVAGVVYEQYF,TGTGCCAGCAGCGTAGCGGGAGTAGTCTACGAGCAGTACTTC
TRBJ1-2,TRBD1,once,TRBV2,CASSEPGQGPTNYGYTF,TGTGCCAGCAGTGAACCGGGACAGGGGCCCACTAACTATGGCTACACCTTC
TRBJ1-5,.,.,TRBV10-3,CAISEQGDYQPQHF,TGTGCCATCAGCGAACAGGGAGATTATCAGCCCCAGCATTTT
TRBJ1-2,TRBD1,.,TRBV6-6,CASSYSSRGRDYGYTF,TGTGCCAGCAGTTACTCGAGTAGGGGGCGCGACTATGGCTACACCTTC
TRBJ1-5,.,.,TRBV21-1,CASSTRDRDQPQHF,TGTGCCAGCAGCACCCGGGACAGGGATCAGCCCCAGCATTTT
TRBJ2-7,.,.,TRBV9,CASSVGQRATYEQYF,TGTGCCAGCAGCGTAGGCCAGCGGGCTACCTACGAGCAGTACTTC
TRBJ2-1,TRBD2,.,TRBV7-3,CASSSSSGGAYNEQFF,TGTGCCAGCAGCTCGTCTAGCGGGGGCGCCTACAATGAGCAGTTCTTC
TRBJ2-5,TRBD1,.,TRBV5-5,CASQSSGQGYGAQYF,TGTGCCAGCCAGTCTTCGGGACAGGGTTACGGGGCCCAGTACTTC
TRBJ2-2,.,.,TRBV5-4,CASSYRDTGELFF,TGTGCCAGCAGCTACAGGGACACCGGGGAGCTGTTTTTT
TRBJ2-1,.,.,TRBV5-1,CASSLASTDNEQFF,TGCGCCAGCAGCTTGGCCTCTACAGATAATGAGCAGTTCTTC
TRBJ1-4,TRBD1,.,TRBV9,CASSDRDSNEKLFF,TGTGCCAGCAGCGACCGGGACAGCAATGAAAAACTGTTTTTT
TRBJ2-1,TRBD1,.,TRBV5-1,CASSLAGDRGNNEQFF,TGCGCCAGCAGCTTGGCCGGGGACAGGGGGAACAATGAGCAGTTCTTC
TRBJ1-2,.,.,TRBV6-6,CASSSPGQGNGYTF,TGTGCCAGCAGTAGCCCGGGGCAGGGGAATGGCTACACCTTC
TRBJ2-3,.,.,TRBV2,CASSEAYTKYYWYF,TGTGCCAGCAGTGAAGCATATACAAAGTATTATTGGTATTTT
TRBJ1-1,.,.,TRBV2,CASSPQSGVTEAFF,TGTGCCAGCAGTCCTCAGTCGGGGGTCACTGAAGCTTTCTTT
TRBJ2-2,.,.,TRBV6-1,CASTRGPTGELFF,TGTGCCAGCACCCGGGGGCCCACCGGGGAGCTGTTTTTT
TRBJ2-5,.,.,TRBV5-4,CASSSPREVQETQYF,TGTGCCAGCAGCTCGCCTAGGGAGGTCCAAGAGACCCAGTACTTC
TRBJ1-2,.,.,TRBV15,CATRSVGADYGYTF,TGTGCCACCAGGTCGGTGGGCGCGGACTATGGCTACACCTTC
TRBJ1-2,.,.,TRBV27,CASSPIPDRRYGYTF,TGTGCCAGCAGTCCTATCCCCGACAGGAGATATGGCTACACCTTC
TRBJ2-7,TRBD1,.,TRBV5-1,CASSLQGAINEQYF,TGCGCCAGCAGCTTACAGGGGGCTATAAACGAGCAGTACTTC
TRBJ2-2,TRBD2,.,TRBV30,CAWSVQWGLAWGGELFF,TGTGCCTGGAGTGTACAGTGGGGACTAGCTTGGGGGGGGGAGCTGTTTTTT